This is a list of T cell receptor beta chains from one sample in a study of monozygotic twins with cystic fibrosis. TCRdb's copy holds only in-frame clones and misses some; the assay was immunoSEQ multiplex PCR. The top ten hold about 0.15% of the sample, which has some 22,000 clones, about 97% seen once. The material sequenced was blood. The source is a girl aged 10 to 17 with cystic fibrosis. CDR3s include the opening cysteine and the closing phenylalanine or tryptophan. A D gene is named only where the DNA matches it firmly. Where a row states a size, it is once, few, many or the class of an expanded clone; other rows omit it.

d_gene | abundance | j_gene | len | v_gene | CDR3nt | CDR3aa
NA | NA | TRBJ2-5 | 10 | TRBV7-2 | TGTGCCAGCGGGGAAGAGACCCAGTACTTC | CASGEETQYF
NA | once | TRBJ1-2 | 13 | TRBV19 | TGTGCCAGTAGTGGCCCCATGGGGTCTGGCTACACCTTC | CASSGPMGSGYTF
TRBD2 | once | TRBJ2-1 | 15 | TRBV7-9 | TGTGCCAGCAGGGCCGGGACTAGCGGGAGCGATGAGCAGTTCTTC | CASRAGTSGSDEQFF
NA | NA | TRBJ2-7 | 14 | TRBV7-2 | TGTGCCAGCAGCTTAGGCCCGAACGGCTACGAGCAGTACTTC | CASSLGPNGYEQYF
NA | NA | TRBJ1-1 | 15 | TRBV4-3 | TGCGCCAGCAGCCATTTCGGCCCACCGGGGACTGAAGCTTTCTTT | CASSHFGPPGTEAFF
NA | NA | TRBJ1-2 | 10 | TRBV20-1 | TGCAGTGCTAGTAACTATGGCTACACCTTC | CSASNYGYTF
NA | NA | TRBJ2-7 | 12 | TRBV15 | TGTGCCACCAGCAGAGGAGGGAACGAGCAGTACTTC | CATSRGGNEQYF
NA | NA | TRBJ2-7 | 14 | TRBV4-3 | TGCGCCAGCAGCCAAGTTCAGGGTAGTGAAGAGCAGTACTTC | CASSQVQGSEEQYF
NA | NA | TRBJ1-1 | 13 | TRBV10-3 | TGTGCCATCAGTGAACGGAAGAACACTGAAGCTTTCTTT | CAISERKNTEAFF
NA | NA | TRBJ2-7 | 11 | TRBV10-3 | TGTGCCATCAGTTCCTCCTACGAGCAGTACTTC | CAISSSYEQYF
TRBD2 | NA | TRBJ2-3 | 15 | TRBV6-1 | TGTGCCAGCAGCCTACTAGCGGGGCTCACAGATACGCAGTATTTT | CASSLLAGLTDTQYF
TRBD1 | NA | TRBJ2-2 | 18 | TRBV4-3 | TGCGCCAGCAGCCAAGAAATCCGGGACAGGGCGTACACCGGGGAGCTGTTTTTT | CASSQEIRDRAYTGELFF
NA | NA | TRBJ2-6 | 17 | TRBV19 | TGTGCCAGTAGTCTTGGGACTCTTTACTCTGGGGCCAACGTCCTGACTTTC | CASSLGTLYSGANVLTF
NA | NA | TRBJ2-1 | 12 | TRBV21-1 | TGTGCCAGCAGCCGGTGGGGAGATGAGCAGTTCTTC | CASSRWGDEQFF
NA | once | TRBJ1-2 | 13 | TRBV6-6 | TGTGCCAGCACAATTAGGCGCGACTATGGCTACACCTTC | CASTIRRDYGYTF
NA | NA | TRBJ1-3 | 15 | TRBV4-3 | TGCGCCAGCAGCCGGCTCCCGGGCTTTGGAAACACCATATATTTT | CASSRLPGFGNTIYF
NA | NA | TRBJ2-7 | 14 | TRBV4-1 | TGCGCCAGCAGCCAGACACACGGTACCTACGAGCAGTACTTC | CASSQTHGTYEQYF
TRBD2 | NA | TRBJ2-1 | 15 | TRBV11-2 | TGTGCCAGCAGCACTCTAGCGGGAGGGTACAATGAGCAGTTCTTC | CASSTLAGGYNEQFF
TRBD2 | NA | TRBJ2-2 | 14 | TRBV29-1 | TGCAGCGTTCTAGCGGGAGCGGGTACCGGGGAGCTGTTTTTT | CSVLAGAGTGELFF
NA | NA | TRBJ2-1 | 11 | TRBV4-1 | TGTCGTCTAAGCTCCTACAATGAGCAGTTCTTC | CRLSSYNEQFF
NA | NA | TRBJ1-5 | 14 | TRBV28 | TGTGCCAGCAGTCGCAGTGGACTCAATCAGCCCCAGCATTTT | CASSRSGLNQPQHF
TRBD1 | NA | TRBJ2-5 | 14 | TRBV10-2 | TGCGCCAGCTCTGGGACAGGGCTGGCGGAGACCCAGTACTTC | CASSGTGLAETQYF
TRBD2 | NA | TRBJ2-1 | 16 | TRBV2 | TGTGCCAGCAGTGAAGGTAGCGGGAGGGCTGGGAATGAGCAGTTCTTC | CASSEGSGRAGNEQFF
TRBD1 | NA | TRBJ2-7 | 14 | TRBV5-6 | TGTGCCAGCAGCTTGATGGGACAGGGCTACGAGCAGTACTTC | CASSLMGQGYEQYF
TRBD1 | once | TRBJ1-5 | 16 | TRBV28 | TGTGCCAGCAGTTTCCTCACAGGGGGTGCCGATCAGCCCCAGCATTTT | CASSFLTGGADQPQHF
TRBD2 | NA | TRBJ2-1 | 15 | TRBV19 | TGTGCCAGTAGTATTCGGCGGGAGTCCTACAATGAGCAGTTCTTC | CASSIRRESYNEQFF
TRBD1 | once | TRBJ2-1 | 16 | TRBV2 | TGTGCCAGCAAAGACCCAGGGGGATCAACTTACAATGAGCAGTTCTTC | CASKDPGGSTYNEQFF